This passage covers 5 T cell receptor beta chains from one sample sequenced in a study of blood T cell repertoires in COVID-19. Repertoires were generated with immunoSEQ multiplex PCR, while TCRdb's copy carries only in-frame clones and drops some. In the table there are 100,000 or so clones, 82% of which are singletons. The sample consisted of peripheral blood. All receptors derive from a man older than 75 with acute or convalescent COVID-19.

The sample holds one count of this clone. The chain combines TRBV30 with TRBJ1-1; 10 bases match TRBD1. From germline, CDR1 is GTSNPN and CDR2 SVGIG (reference sequence). The CDR3 length is 15 residues. Unmatched junction bases numbered 7, after V lost 6 bases and J lost 0 bases. CDR3 region: CACPGQGLVNTEAFF. DNA for the CDR3: TGTGCCTGCCCGGGACAGGGGCTCGTGAACACTGAAGCTTTCTTT. Full variable domain (outside the CDR3, taken from reference TRBV30 and TRBJ1-1): SQTIHQWPATLVQPVGSPLSLECTVEGTSNPNLYWYRQAAGRGLQLLFYSVGIGQISSEVPQNLSASRPQDRQFILSSKKLLLSDSGFYLCACPGQGLVNTEAFFGQGTRLTVV.

V usage is TRBV13 and J usage is TRBJ1-3; 7 positions match TRBD1. Per the germline V gene, CDR1 is PRHDT and CDR2 is FYEKMQ (reference sequence). The CDR3 runs 16 residues. J was trimmed by 10 bases and V by 2 bases; bases with no gene match: 14. Written as DNA, the CDR3 is TGTGCCAGCAGCTTATCAGACAGGGTTCAATTCGGGACCATATATTTT. It yields the protein CASSLSDRVQFGTIYF.

The chain recombines TRBV11-2 with TRBJ2-1; no firm D call. Trimming shortened V by 4 bases and J by 6 bases, and 13 bases separated the two germline ends. The CDR3 is 14 residues long. Germline V gene sequence: CDR1 SGHAT, CDR2 FQNNGV. In nucleotides, the CDR3 is TGTGCCAGCAGCTCTACAGTGGGCTTCAATGAGCAGTTCTTC. This translates into CASSSTVGFNEQFF.

This sequence joins TRBV30 and TRBJ1-6; 7 bases map to TRBD1. Germline V gene sequence: CDR1 GTSNPN, CDR2 SVGIG (reference sequence). The CDR3 is 16 residues long. V was pared by 6 bases and J by 3 bases, with 11 bases of the junction left unmatched. Here the CDR3 reads CACPPTGMVYNSPLHF. The CDR3 DNA is TGTGCCTGCCCCCCGACAGGGATGGTCTATAATTCACCCCTCCACTTT. The full variable domain, its missing parts supplied by reference TRBV30 and TRBJ1-6, is SQTIHQWPATLVQPVGSPLSLECTVEGTSNPNLYWYRQAAGRGLQLLFYSVGIGQISSEVPQNLSASRPQDRQFILSSKKLLLSDSGFYLCACPPTGMVYNSPLHFGNGTRLTVT.

This sequence joins TRBV10-1 and TRBJ2-3; 8 positions match TRBD2. CDR1 WNHNN and CDR2 SYGVQD come from the germline V gene (reference sequence). Losses at the gene ends were 4 bases for V and 1 base for J; bases not matched to a gene: 7. CDR3 length: 16 residues. CDR3 in DNA: TGCGCCAGCAGTGGGAAGCGGGAGCGGGGCACAGATACGCAGTATTTT. As protein: CASSGKRERGTDTQYF.